These 31 T cell receptor beta chains came from one sample sequenced in a study of identifying expanded T cells in peripheral blood. The assay was immunoSEQ multiplex PCR, and TCRdb's table has in-frame clones only and misses some. The data show some 93,000 clones, roughly 86% seen once. The sequencing input was blood. The receptors were sampled from a person between 18 and 69 years old in good health.

The gene calls are TRBV4-1 and TRBJ1-2; D gene unclear. Deletions cut 0 bases from V and 3 bases from J, with 11 bases between. Germline-derived CDR1 and CDR2 are MGHRA and YSYEKL. The CDR3 loop spans 15 amino acids. DNA of the CDR3: TGCGCCAGCAGCCAAGAGGAACGGACGGACTATGGCTACACCTTC. It yields the protein CASSQEERTDYGYTF.

J is TRBJ1-2 and V is TRBV11-2; no clear D. This CDR3 comprises 14 residues. Germline assignment: CDR1 SGHAT and CDR2 FQNNGV. The V end lost 8 bases, the J end lost 3 bases, and 16 bases lay between the germline ends. The CDR3, as DNA: TGTGCCAGCGGTTCTTCATTACAAGACTATGGCTACACCTTC. Translating it yields CASGSSLQDYGYTF.

V gene TRBV6-1 combines with J gene TRBJ1-2; 7 nucleotides match TRBD1. The CDR3 is made up of 13 amino acids. V lost 5 bases, J lost 8 bases, and 8 bases stayed unmatched. Germline CDR1 is MNHNS and CDR2 is SASEGT. The CDR3 region is CASSSTTGFGYTF. CDR3 sequence (DNA): TGTGCCAGCAGTTCGACGACAGGGTTCGGCTACACCTTC.

This chain connects TRBV6-1 to TRBJ2-5; 12 bases agree with TRBD1. Trimming removed 1 base from V and 5 bases from J; junction bases left unmatched: 17. Germline CDR1 reads MNHNS; CDR2 reads SASEGT. This CDR3 has 20 amino acids. CDR3 protein: CASSEEFEAWGQGARETQYF. Here the CDR3 DNA reads TGTGCCAGCAGTGAAGAGTTCGAGGCGTGGGGACAGGGGGCCCGGGAGACCCAGTACTTC.

This rearrangement joins TRBV25-1 to TRBJ1-1, with 7 bases lining up with TRBD1. The CDR3 contains 15 residues. Germline V CDR1 and CDR2: MGHDK, SYGVNS. V shed 4 bases, J shed 7 bases, and the junction held 12 bases outside the gene matches. This CDR3 reads CASSGEQGTRDEAFF. CDR3 sequence (DNA): TGTGCCAGCAGTGGTGAACAGGGGACCCGGGATGAAGCTTTCTTT.

The V gene is TRBV10-3, the J gene TRBJ1-4, with D hard to call. Between the trimmed V and J ends, which lost 5 bases and 0 bases, there was a span of 10 bases. CDR1 ENHRY and CDR2 SYGVKD come from the germline V gene. The CDR3 runs 15 residues. The CDR3 DNA reads as TGTGCCATCAGTCCGGGAGATGCAACTAATGAAAAACTGTTTTTT. This codes for CAISPGDATNEKLFF.

The chain links TRBV5-8 to TRBJ2-7; no reliable D call. The ends were cut back, 2 bases at V and 3 bases at J, with 9 bases in the middle. The CDR3 extends over 13 amino acids. Germline V gives CDR1 SGHTS, CDR2 YDEGEE. This CDR3 is CASSLGFGYEQYF. The CDR3, as DNA: TGTGCCAGCAGCTTAGGGTTTGGCTACGAGCAGTACTTC.

In nucleotides, the CDR3 is TGTGCCAGCTCACCTTTACCGGGGAACACAGATACGCAGTATTTT. Encoded protein: CASSPLPGNTDTQYF. The chain employs TRBV18 and TRBJ2-3, with D possibly matching TRBD2 (5 bases). The V end lost 3 bases, the J end lost 2 bases, and 12 bases lay between the germline ends. The CDR3 has 15 amino acids. Germline values: CDR1 KGHSH, CDR2 LQKENI.

This chain links TRBV19 with TRBJ1-2, with 8 nucleotides matching TRBD1. J lost 5 bases, V lost 6 bases, and 11 bases had no gene match. This CDR3 is 15 amino acids long. CDR1 is LNHDA and CDR2 is SQIVND in the germline V gene (reference sequence). The CDR3 sequence is CASRPLGQGGYGYTF. The CDR3 DNA reads TGTGCCAGTAGACCTCTAGGACAGGGTGGGTATGGCTACACCTTC.

This clone appeared once. The chain links TRBV19 to TRBJ2-3; 7 bases are a match to TRBD2. V was pared by 5 bases and J by 6 bases, with 11 bases of the junction left unmatched. The V gene's germline CDR1 is LNHDA and CDR2 SQIVND (reference sequence). The CDR3 contains 15 residues. The DNA for the CDR3 is TGTGCCAGTAGTCACAATGGGGGAGGGCTGGATACGCAGTATTTT. This encodes CASSHNGGGLDTQYF.

The chain is built from TRBV6-6 and TRBJ2-7, with a possible D match to TRBD1 (5 bases). This CDR3 is 13 amino acids long. In germline, CDR1 is MNHNY, CDR2 SVGAGI (reference sequence). The V end was cut by 2 bases, the J end by 9 bases, with 14 bases between. The CDR3 is CASSYLLQGVQYF. DNA for the CDR3: TGTGCCAGCAGTTACCTCTTGCAGGGCGTGCAGTACTTC.

The chain links TRBV19 to TRBJ1-6, with 10 nucleotides matching TRBD1. The CDR3 spans 18 residues. The V gene's germline CDR1 is LNHDA and CDR2 SQIVND (reference sequence). V gave up 9 bases and J gave up 0 bases; unmatched junction bases: 11. The CDR3 DNA reads as TGTGCCAGCTCGGGGACAGGGGCCCCTAGCTCCTATAATTCACCCCTCCACTTT. As protein: CASSGTGAPSSYNSPLHF.

The chain carries TRBV19 and TRBJ1-3, with D tentatively TRBD1 (6 bases). The germline V gene encodes CDR1 LNHDA and CDR2 SQIVND (reference sequence). The CDR3 loop spans 15 amino acids. Trimming shortened V by 10 bases and J by 0 bases, and 16 bases separated the two germline ends. The CDR3 sequence: CATAGALSSGNTIYF. CDR3 DNA sequence: TGTGCCACTGCAGGGGCCCTGAGCTCTGGAAACACCATATATTTT.

The CDR3, as DNA: TGTGCCAGCAGCGCCAAAGACAGGGACACTGAAGCTTTCTTT. It encodes CASSAKDRDTEAFF. The chain combines TRBV5-4 with TRBJ1-1; 7 bases align to TRBD1. The CDR3 is 14 residues long. J gave up 3 bases and V 4 bases, and 6 bases lay outside the gene matches. Germline values: CDR1 SGHNT, CDR2 YYREEE (reference sequence).

The J gene is TRBJ1-6, the V gene TRBV6-5; 8 nucleotides align to TRBD1. This CDR3 spans 14 amino acids. V shed 6 bases, J shed 10 bases, and the junction held 8 bases outside the gene matches. Per germline, CDR1 MNHEY and CDR2 SVGAGI. As DNA, the CDR3 is TGTGCCAGCAGACTCGGACAGGGTGGATCACCCCTCCACTTT. Translating gives CASRLGQGGSPLHF.

This clone appeared once. V and J are TRBV19 and TRBJ1-3; no firm D call. The V and J ends lost 5 bases and 0 bases respectively, with 8 bases between them. The CDR3 extends over 14 amino acids. The V gene's germline CDR1 is LNHDA and CDR2 SQIVND (reference sequence). CDR3 nucleotide sequence: TGTGCCAGTAGTCCCCTGTTCTCTGGAAACACCATATATTTT. As protein: CASSPLFSGNTIYF.

The gene calls are TRBV5-1 and TRBJ1-4, with 11 bases fitting TRBD1. Germline V lookup: CDR1 SGHRS, CDR2 YFSETQ. V lost 4 bases, J lost 7 bases, and 6 bases stayed unmatched. CDR3 length: 15 amino acids. CDR3 sequence: CASSTGQGAGEKLFF. CDR3 in DNA: TGCGCCAGCAGCACCGGACAGGGGGCGGGTGAAAAACTGTTTTTT. Based on the CDR3 plus reference TRBV5-1 and TRBJ1-4, the full variable domain is KAGVTQTPRYLIKTRGQQVTLSCSPISGHRSVSWYQQTPGQGLQFLFEYFSETQRNKGNFPGRFSGRQFSNSRSEMNVSTLELGDSALYLCASSTGQGAGEKLFFGSGTQLSVL.

The chain uses TRBV7-3 and TRBJ2-3; 7 bases match TRBD2. The trim removed 5 bases at V and 2 bases at J, leaving 10 bases unmatched. This CDR3 region has 16 residues. Per the germline V gene, CDR1 is SGHTA and CDR2 is FQGTGA. In nucleotides, the CDR3 is TGTGCCAGCAGCAAAGGGGACTACTATAACACAGATACGCAGTATTTT. It encodes CASSKGDYYNTDTQYF.

V gene TRBV5-4 combines with J gene TRBJ2-1, with 7 nucleotides matching TRBD1. CDR3 length equals 15 residues. Germline-derived CDR1 and CDR2 are SGHNT and YYREEE (reference sequence). V gave up 2 bases and J gave up 4 bases; unmatched junction bases: 6. Written as DNA, the CDR3 is TGTGCCAGCAGCTTCGGAGACAGGGAATACAATGAGCAGTTCTTC. This codes for CASSFGDREYNEQFF.

The chain employs TRBV5-4 and TRBJ2-2; D uncertain. V lost 2 bases to trimming and J lost 2 bases, with 7 bases between them. This CDR3 is 14 amino acids long. Per germline, CDR1 SGHNT and CDR2 YYREEE (reference sequence). The CDR3 spells CASSFFRNTGELFF. DNA for the CDR3: TGTGCCAGCAGCTTCTTCCGTAACACCGGGGAGCTGTTTTTT.

In its sample, this clone was seen once. The chain uses TRBV10-1 and TRBJ2-3, with 8 bases lining up with TRBD1. The germline CDR1 and CDR2 sequences are WNHNN and SYGVQD (reference sequence). V dropped 4 bases and J dropped 1; count of bases not matched to a gene: 10. The length of the CDR3 is 17 residues. The CDR3 loop reads CASSVGPRTGRTDTQYF. DNA of the CDR3: TGCGCCAGCAGTGTGGGCCCTAGGACAGGGCGCACAGATACGCAGTATTTT.

The chain has TRBV7-9 and TRBJ2-1; a weak D match, TRBD2 (5 bases). This CDR3 has 14 amino acids. From germline, CDR1 is SEHNR and CDR2 FQNEAQ (reference sequence). Trimming cost V 0 bases and J 3 bases, with 6 bases left between them. DNA for the CDR3: TGTGCCAGCAGCTTAGCCGCGGGCTACAATGAGCAGTTCTTC. Translation: CASSLAAGYNEQFF.

The table lists this clone with a few counts. CDR3 region: CASSLSYGYTF. The DNA of the CDR3 is TGTGCCAGCAGCTTATCCTATGGCTACACCTTC. This chain joins TRBV7-9 and TRBJ1-2; no clear D gene. CDR1 and CDR2 from the germline V gene are SEHNR and FQNEAQ (reference sequence). This CDR3 is built from 11 residues. Trimming took 2 bases from V and 4 from J, leaving 2 bases between them.

A single count supports this clone. J is TRBJ2-2 and V is TRBV9; TRBD2 agrees at 14 bases. The CDR3 covers 16 residues. CDR1 and CDR2 (germline): SGDLS, YYNGEE. J was trimmed by 3 bases and V by 4 bases; bases with no gene match: 2. The CDR3 coding sequence is TGTGCCAGCAGCTTGGGACTAGCGGGGGACACCGGGGAGCTGTTTTTT. Protein sequence: CASSLGLAGDTGELFF.

The V gene is TRBV7-9, the J gene TRBJ2-3, with 9 bases matching TRBD2. This CDR3 has 18 amino acids. Germline CDR1 reads SEHNR; CDR2 reads FQNEAQ (reference sequence). V trimming: 6 bases; J trimming: 0 bases; junction bases outside the gene matches: 13. The CDR3 DNA is TGTGCCAGCAGTCCGAGGCGGGAGGGCTCTACTAGCACAGATACGCAGTATTTT. Protein sequence: CASSPRREGSTSTDTQYF.

The J gene is TRBJ2-7, the V gene TRBV5-5, with TRBD2 matching 8 bases. The CDR3 runs to 15 residues. CDR1 and CDR2 (germline): SGHKS, YYEKEE (reference sequence). After removal of 3 bases from V and 4 bases from J, the junction contained 9 bases not matched to a gene. In DNA form, the CDR3 reads TGTGCCAGCAGCTCAATGAGCGGGAGTGGGTACGAGCAGTACTTC. Translated: CASSSMSGSGYEQYF.

The chain carries TRBV28 and TRBJ1-5; possibly TRBD1 for D (6 bases). There are 13 residues in the CDR3. V dropped 10 bases and J dropped 3 bases, with 13 bases sitting between them. Germline values: CDR1 MDHEN, CDR2 SYDVKM. DNA for the CDR3: TGTGCCACACGGGACATCAACAATCAGCCCCAGCATTTT. This translates into CATRDINNQPQHF. Filled out from reference TRBV28 and TRBJ1-5, the complete variable domain reads DVKVTQSSRYLVKRTGEKVFLECVQDMDHENMFWYRQDPGLGLRLIYFSYDVKMKEKGDIPEGYSVSREKKERFSLILESASTNQTSMYLCATRDINNQPQHFGDGTRLSIL.

This chain links TRBV7-9 with TRBJ2-2; possible D gene TRBD1, 5 bases. The germline gives CDR1 SEHNR, CDR2 FQNEAQ (reference sequence). The length of the CDR3 is 15 residues. Trimming removed 5 bases at V and 6 bases at J, with 16 bases between. The CDR3 loop reads CASSITAVGPGELFF. As DNA, the CDR3 is TGTGCCAGCAGCATAACTGCCGTGGGGCCCGGGGAGCTGTTTTTT.

V usage is TRBV6-1 and J usage is TRBJ1-2; D is undetermined. Between the trimmed V and J ends, which lost 2 bases and 4 bases, there was a span of 8 bases. CDR1 and CDR2 (germline): MNHNS, SASEGT. The CDR3 loop spans 13 amino acids. This CDR3 is CASSEQRFYGYTF. In DNA, the CDR3 is TGTGCCAGCAGTGAACAGAGATTCTATGGCTACACCTTC.

This chain joins TRBV7-2 and TRBJ2-2; a possible D gene is TRBD1 (6 bases). The CDR3 consists of 15 residues. CDR1 SGHTA and CDR2 FQGNSA come from the germline V gene. V shed 2 bases and J shed 6 bases, with 13 bases lying between them. The CDR3 region has the DNA TGTGCCAGCAGCTTACAGGGGTCTTGGGCCGGGGAGCTGTTTTTT. Translation: CASSLQGSWAGELFF.

The CDR3 spells CASSKGQGTAGELFF. In DNA form, the CDR3 reads TGTGCCAGTAGTAAGGGACAGGGTACAGCCGGGGAGCTGTTTTTT. The chain employs TRBV19 and TRBJ2-2; TRBD1 matches 9 bases. This CDR3 is 15 amino acids long. CDR1 LNHDA and CDR2 SQIVND come from the germline V gene (reference sequence). After removal of 4 bases from V and 6 bases from J, the junction contained 6 bases not matched to a gene.